The present entry profiles one T cell receptor beta chain with its context. Its antigen is undetermined. Germline lookup yields CDR1 SQVTM and CDR2 ANQGSEA. V shed 6 bases and J shed 10 bases, with 15 bases lying between them. The length of the CDR3 is 11 residues. This record belongs to a study of PD-1 blockade in classical Hodgkin lymphoma. TCRdb's table, derived via immunoSEQ multiplex PCR, lists solely in-frame clones and lacks some. The sample lists 20,000 to 25,000 clones; approximately 95% were seen once. General study findings and limits: Healthy donors reportedly exceeded newly diagnosed patients in baseline TCR diversity. Repertoire difference causes, possibly disease activity or prior therapy, remain undefined.

Time point: newly diagnosed, previously untreated cHL patient sample. Untreated, newly diagnosed classical Hodgkin lymphoma PBMCs served for comparison. The sequence was obtained from a human donor with classical Hodgkin lymphoma. J is TRBJ1-1 and V is TRBV29-1, with a possible D match to TRBD1 (5 bases). The specimen sequenced was peripheral blood mononuclear cells (PBMCs). The CDR3 DNA sequence: TGCAGCGTCCAAAGACAGTTTGGAGCTTTCTTT. This translates into CSVQRQFGAFF.